The clone carrying this T cell receptor beta chain was seen just once. Trimming shortened V by 1 base and J by 6 bases, and 13 bases separated the two germline ends. The CDR3 has 15 amino acids. Germline CDR1 is SGHAT and CDR2 is FQNNGV. This entry is derived from a study of blood T cell repertoires in COVID-19. Background on the study: Acute and convalescent COVID-19 specimens originated in the United States, Italy and Spain.

The repertoire was sequenced with immunoSEQ multiplex PCR; TCRdb's copy has only in-frame clones and lacks some. The data hold 100,000 to 150,000 clones, with about 90% observed a single time. This receptor was taken from a woman in her sixties or seventies with acute or convalescent COVID-19. The chain carries TRBV11-2 and TRBJ2-1; D is unresolved. The material sequenced was peripheral blood. CDR3 sequence (DNA): TGTGCCAGCAGCTTAGGCGTCGCAGGAAGCAATGAGCAGTTCTTC. The encoded protein is CASSLGVAGSNEQFF.